This T cell receptor beta chain was retrieved from a study of control samples from healthy donors and cancer patients. Trimming left V 1 base short and J 0 bases short, with 10 bases between. CDR1 and CDR2 from the germline V gene are SGHTA and FQGNSA. The CDR3 runs to 16 residues. Data came from immunoSEQ multiplex PCR; TCRdb stores just in-frame clones and leaves some out. The sample holds 100,000 or so clones, roughly 87% seen once. Sequences were obtained from blood. This sequence was found in a woman aged 45-59 years in good health. The J gene is TRBJ2-1, the V gene TRBV7-2, with D unresolved. This chain's CDR3 is CASSLDLDSSYNEQFF. In DNA, the CDR3 is TGTGCCAGCAGCTTAGATCTGGATAGCTCCTACAATGAGCAGTTCTTC. Based on the CDR3 plus reference TRBV7-2 and TRBJ2-1, the full variable domain is GAGVSQSPSNKVTEKGKDVELRCDPISGHTALYWYRQSLGQGLEFLIYFQGNSAPDKSGLPSDRFSAERTGGSVSTLTIQRTQQEDSAVYLCASSLDLDSSYNEQFFGPGTRLTVL.